Reported below is one T cell receptor (beta chain). Its antigen is undetermined. Per germline, CDR1 MRHNA and CDR2 SNTAGT. Trimming pared 1 base from V and 7 bases from J, leaving 5 bases between. This CDR3 has 12 residues. PCR primers comprised 60 Vbeta and 13 Jbeta primers. Repertoires were generated with immunoSEQ multiplex PCR, while TCRdb's copy carries only in-frame clones and drops some. This specimen shows more than 95,000 clones; the ten leading clones hold 2.2%. Donors sampled were nominally healthy, though unrecorded immune exposures were likely. This record belongs to a study of cytomegalovirus exposure and HLA in healthy donors. Study results and limitations: It was confirmed in vitro that a few of the CMV-associated chains were specific for CMV antigens. Among donors in an Asian-associated ancestry cluster, a later analysis reportedly found fewer N-insertions than the approximately 670-donor mean.

J is TRBJ2-1 and V is TRBV6-4; D is perhaps TRBD2 (5 bases). The receptor was derived from a man aged 35 to 55 in good health and CMV-seronegative. The material sequenced was PBMCs. CDR3 DNA sequence: TGTGCCAGCAGTGACTGGAGGAATGAGCAGTTCTTC. Its translation: CASSDWRNEQFF.